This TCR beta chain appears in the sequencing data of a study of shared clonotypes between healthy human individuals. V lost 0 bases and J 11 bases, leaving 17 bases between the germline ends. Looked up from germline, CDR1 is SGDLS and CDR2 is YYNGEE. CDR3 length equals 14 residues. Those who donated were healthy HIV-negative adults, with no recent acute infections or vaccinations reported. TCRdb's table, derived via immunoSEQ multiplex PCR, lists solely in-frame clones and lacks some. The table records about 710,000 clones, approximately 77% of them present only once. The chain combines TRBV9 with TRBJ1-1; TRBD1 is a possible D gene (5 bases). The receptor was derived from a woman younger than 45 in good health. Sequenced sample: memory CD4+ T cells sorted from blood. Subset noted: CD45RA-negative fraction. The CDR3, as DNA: TGTGCCAGCAGCGTAGAAGGGACGGACGACGAGGCTTTCTTT. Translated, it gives CASSVEGTDDEAFF.